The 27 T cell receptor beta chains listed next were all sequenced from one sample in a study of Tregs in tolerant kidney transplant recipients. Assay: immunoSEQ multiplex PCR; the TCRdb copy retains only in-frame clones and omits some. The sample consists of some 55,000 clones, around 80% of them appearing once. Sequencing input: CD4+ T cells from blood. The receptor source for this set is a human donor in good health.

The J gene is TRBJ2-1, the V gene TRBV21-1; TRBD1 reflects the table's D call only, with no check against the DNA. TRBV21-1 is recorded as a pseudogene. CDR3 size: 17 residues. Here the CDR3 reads CASSKVGGQGAYNEQFF. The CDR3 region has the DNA TGTGCCAGCAGCAAAGTAGGGGGACAGGGGGCGTACAATGAGCAGTTCTTC.

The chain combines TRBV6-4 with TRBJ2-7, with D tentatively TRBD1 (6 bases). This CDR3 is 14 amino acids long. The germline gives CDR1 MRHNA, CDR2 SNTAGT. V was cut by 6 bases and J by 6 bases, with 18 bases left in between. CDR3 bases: TGTGCCAGCAGCCCGGGACACCTACTGGGCGAGCAGTACTTC. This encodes CASSPGHLLGEQYF.

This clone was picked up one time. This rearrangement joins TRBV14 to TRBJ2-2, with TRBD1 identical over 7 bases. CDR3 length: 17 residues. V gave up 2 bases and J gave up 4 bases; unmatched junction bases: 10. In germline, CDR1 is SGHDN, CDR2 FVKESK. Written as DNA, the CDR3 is TGTGCCAGCAGCCAAAGACTGGACAGGTCGGGCACCGGGGAGCTGTTTTTT. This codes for CASSQRLDRSGTGELFF.

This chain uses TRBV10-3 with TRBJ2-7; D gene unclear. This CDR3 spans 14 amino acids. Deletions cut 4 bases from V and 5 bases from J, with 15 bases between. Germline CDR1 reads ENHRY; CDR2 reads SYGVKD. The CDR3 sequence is CAISVERAHDEQYF. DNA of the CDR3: TGTGCCATCAGTGTGGAAAGGGCTCACGACGAGCAGTACTTC.

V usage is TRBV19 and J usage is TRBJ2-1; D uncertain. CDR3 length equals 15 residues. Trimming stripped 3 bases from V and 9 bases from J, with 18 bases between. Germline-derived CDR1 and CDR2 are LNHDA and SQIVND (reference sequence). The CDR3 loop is CASSMVAQEFAEQFF. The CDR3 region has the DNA TGTGCCAGTAGTATGGTCGCCCAGGAGTTTGCTGAGCAGTTCTTC.

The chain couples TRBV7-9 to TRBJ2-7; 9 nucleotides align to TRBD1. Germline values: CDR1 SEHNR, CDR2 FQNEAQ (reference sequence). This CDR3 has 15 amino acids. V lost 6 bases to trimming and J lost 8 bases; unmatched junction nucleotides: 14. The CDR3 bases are TGTGCCAGCAGGTCACAGGGGGCGGATGCCGCCAAGCAGTACTTC. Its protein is CASRSQGADAAKQYF.

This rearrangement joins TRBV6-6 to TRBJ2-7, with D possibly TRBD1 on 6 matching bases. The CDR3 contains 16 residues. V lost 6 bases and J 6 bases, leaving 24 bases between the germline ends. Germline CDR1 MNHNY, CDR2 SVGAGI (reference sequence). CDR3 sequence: CASRAQGVLGPAEQYF. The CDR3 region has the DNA TGTGCCAGCAGGGCACAGGGCGTCTTAGGCCCTGCCGAGCAGTACTTC.

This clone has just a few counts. CDR3 sequence (DNA): TGCGCCAGCAGCCAAGATCCGGGGATCGTGCAGTACTTC. Protein: CASSQDPGIVQYF. The rearrangement joins TRBV4-1 to TRBJ2-7; tentative D call: TRBD2 (5 bases). V was shortened by 0 bases and J by 9 bases, with 12 bases between the two germline ends. Germline V lookup: CDR1 MGHRA, CDR2 YSYEKL. There are 13 residues in the CDR3.

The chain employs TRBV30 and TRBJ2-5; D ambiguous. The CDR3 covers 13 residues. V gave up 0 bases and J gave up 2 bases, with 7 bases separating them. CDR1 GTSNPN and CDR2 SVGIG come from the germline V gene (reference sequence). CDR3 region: CAWSVIGQETQYF. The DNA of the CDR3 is TGTGCCTGGAGTGTGATAGGTCAAGAGACCCAGTACTTC.

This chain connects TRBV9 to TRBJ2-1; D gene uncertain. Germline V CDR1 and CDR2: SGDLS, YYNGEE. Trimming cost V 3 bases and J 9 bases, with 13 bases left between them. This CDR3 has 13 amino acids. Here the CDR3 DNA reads TGTGCCAGCAGCGAGGTCCGTGGCGGTGAGCAGTTCTTC. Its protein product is CASSEVRGGEQFF. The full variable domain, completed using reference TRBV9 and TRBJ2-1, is DSGVTQTPKHLITATGQRVTLRCSPRSGDLSVYWYQQSLDQGLQFLIQYYNGEERAKGNILERFSAQQFPDLHSELNLSSLELGDSALYFCASSEVRGGEQFFGPGTRLTVL.

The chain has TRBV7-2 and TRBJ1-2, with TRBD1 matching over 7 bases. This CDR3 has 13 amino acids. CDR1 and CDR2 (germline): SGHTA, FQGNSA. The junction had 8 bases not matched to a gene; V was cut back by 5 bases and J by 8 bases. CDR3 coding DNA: TGTGCCAGCAGCCCGTCCGGGACAGCGGGCTACACCTTC. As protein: CASSPSGTAGYTF. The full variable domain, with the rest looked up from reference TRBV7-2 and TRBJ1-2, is GAGVSQSPSNKVTEKGKDVELRCDPISGHTALYWYRQSLGQGLEFLIYFQGNSAPDKSGLPSDRFSAERTGGSVSTLTIQRTQQEDSAVYLCASSPSGTAGYTFGSGTRLTVV.

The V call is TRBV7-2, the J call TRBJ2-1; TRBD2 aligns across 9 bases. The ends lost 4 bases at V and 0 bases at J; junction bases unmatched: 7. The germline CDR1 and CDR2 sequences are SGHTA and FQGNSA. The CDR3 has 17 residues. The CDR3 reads CASSSRGSGSSYNEQFF. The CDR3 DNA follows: TGTGCCAGCAGCTCAAGGGGTAGCGGGAGCTCCTACAATGAGCAGTTCTTC.

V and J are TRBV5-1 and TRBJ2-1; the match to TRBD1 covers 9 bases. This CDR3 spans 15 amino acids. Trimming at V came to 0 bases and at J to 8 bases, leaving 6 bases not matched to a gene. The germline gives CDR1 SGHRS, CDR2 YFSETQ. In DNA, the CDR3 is TGCGCCAGCAGCTTGGTCGGGACAGGGTCGGATGAGCAGTTCTTC. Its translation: CASSLVGTGSDEQFF.

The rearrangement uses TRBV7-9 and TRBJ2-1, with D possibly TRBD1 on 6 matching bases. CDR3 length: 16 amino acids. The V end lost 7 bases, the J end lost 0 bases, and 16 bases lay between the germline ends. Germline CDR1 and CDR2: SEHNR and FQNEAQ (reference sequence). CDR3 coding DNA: TGTGCCAGCACCGGCGCCAGGGGAAGCTCCTACAATGAGCAGTTCTTC. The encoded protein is CASTGARGSSYNEQFF.

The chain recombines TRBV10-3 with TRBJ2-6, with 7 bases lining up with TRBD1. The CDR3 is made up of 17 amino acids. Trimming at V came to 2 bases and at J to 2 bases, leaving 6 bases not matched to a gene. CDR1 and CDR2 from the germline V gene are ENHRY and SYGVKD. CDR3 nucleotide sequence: TGTGCCATCAGTGAGCACAGGGGAGCAGCTGGGGCCAACGTCCTGACTTTC. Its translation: CAISEHRGAAGANVLTF.

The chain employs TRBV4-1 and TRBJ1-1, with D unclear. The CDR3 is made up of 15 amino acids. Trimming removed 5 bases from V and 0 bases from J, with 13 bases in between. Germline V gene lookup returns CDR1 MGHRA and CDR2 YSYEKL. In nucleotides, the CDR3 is TGCGCCAGCAGCATAATGTCGGGGATGAACACTGAAGCTTTCTTT. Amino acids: CASSIMSGMNTEAFF.

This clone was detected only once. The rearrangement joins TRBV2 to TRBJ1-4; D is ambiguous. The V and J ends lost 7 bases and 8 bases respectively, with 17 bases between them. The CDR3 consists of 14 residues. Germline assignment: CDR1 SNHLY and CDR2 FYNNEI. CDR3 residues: CASTLGWGPEKLFF. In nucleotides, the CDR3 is TGTGCCAGCACCCTCGGGTGGGGTCCGGAAAAACTGTTTTTT.

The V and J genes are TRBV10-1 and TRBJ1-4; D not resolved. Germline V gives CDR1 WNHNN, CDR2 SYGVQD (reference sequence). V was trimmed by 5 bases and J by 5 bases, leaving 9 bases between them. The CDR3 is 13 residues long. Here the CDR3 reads CASSQLWNEKLFF. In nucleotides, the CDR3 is TGCGCCAGCAGTCAGCTATGGAATGAAAAACTGTTTTTT.

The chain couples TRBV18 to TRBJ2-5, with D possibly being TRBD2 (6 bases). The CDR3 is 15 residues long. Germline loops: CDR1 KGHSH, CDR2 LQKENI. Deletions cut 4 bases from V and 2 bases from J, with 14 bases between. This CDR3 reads CASSRGAGLQETQYF. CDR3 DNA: TGTGCCAGCTCACGGGGCGCGGGGTTGCAAGAGACCCAGTACTTC.

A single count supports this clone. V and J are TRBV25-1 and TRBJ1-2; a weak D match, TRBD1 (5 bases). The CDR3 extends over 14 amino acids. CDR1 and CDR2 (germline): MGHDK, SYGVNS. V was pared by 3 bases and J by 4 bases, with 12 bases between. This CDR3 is CASSEGGGGYGYTF. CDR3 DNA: TGTGCCAGCAGTGAGGGGGGAGGAGGCTATGGCTACACCTTC.

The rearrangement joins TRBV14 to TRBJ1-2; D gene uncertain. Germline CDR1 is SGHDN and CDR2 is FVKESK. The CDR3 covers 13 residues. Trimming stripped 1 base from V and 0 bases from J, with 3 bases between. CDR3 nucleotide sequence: TGTGCCAGCAGCCAAGGGACTAACTATGGCTACACCTTC. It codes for CASSQGTNYGYTF.

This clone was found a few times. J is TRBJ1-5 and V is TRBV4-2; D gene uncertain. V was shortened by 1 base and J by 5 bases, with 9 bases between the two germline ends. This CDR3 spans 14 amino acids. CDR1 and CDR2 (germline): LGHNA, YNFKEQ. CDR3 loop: CASSQATIHQPQHF. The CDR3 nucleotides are TGTGCCAGCAGCCAAGCGACGATTCATCAGCCCCAGCATTTT.

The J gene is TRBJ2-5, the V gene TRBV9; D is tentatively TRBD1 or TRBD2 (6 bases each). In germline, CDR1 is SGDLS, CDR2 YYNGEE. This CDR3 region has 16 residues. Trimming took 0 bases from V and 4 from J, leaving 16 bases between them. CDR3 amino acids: CASSVEASWGAETQYF. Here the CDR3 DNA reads TGTGCCAGCAGCGTAGAAGCCTCGTGGGGGGCAGAGACCCAGTACTTC.

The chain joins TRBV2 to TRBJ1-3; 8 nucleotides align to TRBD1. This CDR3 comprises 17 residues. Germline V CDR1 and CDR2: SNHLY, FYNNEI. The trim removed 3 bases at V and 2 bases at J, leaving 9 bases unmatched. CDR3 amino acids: CASSEHPRGRAGNTIYF. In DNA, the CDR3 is TGTGCCAGCAGTGAGCATCCCAGGGGGCGCGCTGGAAACACCATATATTTT.

DNA for the CDR3: TGTGCCAGCAGCTCCCAGGTGGGAGATACGCAGTATTTT. This gives the protein CASSSQVGDTQYF. The rearrangement uses TRBV7-3 and TRBJ2-3; D is uncertain. Germline V gene data show CDR1 as SGHTA and CDR2 as FQGTGA. This CDR3 has 13 amino acids. The V end was cut by 4 bases, the J end by 5 bases, with 10 bases between.

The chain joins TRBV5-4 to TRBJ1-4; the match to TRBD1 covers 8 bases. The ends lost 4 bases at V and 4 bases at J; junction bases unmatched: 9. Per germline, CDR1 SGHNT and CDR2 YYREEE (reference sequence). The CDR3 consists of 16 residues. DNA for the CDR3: TGTGCCAGCAGCCCCGGACAGGGTGGGGGTAATGAAAAACTGTTTTTT. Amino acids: CASSPGQGGGNEKLFF.

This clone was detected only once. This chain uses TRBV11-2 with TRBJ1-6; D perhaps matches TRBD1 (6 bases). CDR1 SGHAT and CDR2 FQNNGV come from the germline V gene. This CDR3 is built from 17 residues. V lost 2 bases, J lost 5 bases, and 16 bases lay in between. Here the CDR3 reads CASSLRPQGPNNSPLHF. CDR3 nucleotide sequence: TGTGCCAGCAGCTTAAGACCACAGGGCCCTAATAATTCACCCCTCCACTTT.